This entry lists 18 T cell receptor beta chains sequenced from one sample in a study of cytomegalovirus exposure and HLA in healthy donors. With 60 Vbeta and 13 Jbeta primers, the PCR was carried out. Data came from immunoSEQ multiplex PCR; TCRdb stores just in-frame clones and leaves some out. The sample has approximately 200,000 clones, about 77% seen once. Material for sequencing was PBMCs. These receptors came from a man under 40 in good health and CMV-seropositive.

This clone was found once. The rearrangement uses TRBV11-3 and TRBJ1-5; D uncertain. This CDR3 region has 12 residues. V lost 5 bases and J 6 bases, leaving 8 bases between the germline ends. CDR1 and CDR2 (germline): SGHNT, YENEEA. The CDR3 sequence: CASSGTRQPQHF. The CDR3 region has the DNA TGTGCCAGCAGCGGCACACGTCAGCCCCAGCATTTT.

J is TRBJ1-2 and V is TRBV18; tentative D call: TRBD1 (6 bases). V lost 4 bases and J lost 4, with 10 bases in between. This CDR3 contains 13 residues. Germline CDR1 KGHSH, CDR2 LQKENI. The CDR3 sequence: CASSRDKGYGYTF. The CDR3 bases are TGTGCCAGCTCACGGGACAAGGGCTATGGCTACACCTTC.

The chain couples TRBV28 to TRBJ1-1, with a tentative D call TRBD1 (5 bases). This CDR3 is 14 amino acids long. Germline V CDR1 and CDR2: MDHEN, SYDVKM. Trimming cost V 10 bases and J 1 base, with 16 bases left between them. Here the CDR3 reads CAITDGGRNTEAFF. In DNA, the CDR3 is TGTGCCATTACGGACGGGGGTAGGAACACTGAAGCTTTCTTT.

The V and J genes are TRBV9 and TRBJ1-1, with a weak D call TRBD1 (5 bases). V was cut by 0 bases and J by 3 bases, with 21 bases left in between. The CDR3 has 18 amino acids. CDR1 is SGDLS, CDR2 YYNGEE, per germline. The DNA of the CDR3 is TGTGCCAGCAGCGTAGCGGAGATGCAGGGCGGCGGGGACACTGAAGCTTTCTTT. Translating it yields CASSVAEMQGGGDTEAFF.

The chain couples TRBV19 to TRBJ1-4; TRBD1 agrees at 8 bases. Losses at the gene ends were 8 bases for V and 4 bases for J; bases not matched to a gene: 6. Germline CDR1 LNHDA, CDR2 SQIVND (reference sequence). CDR3 length: 14 amino acids. CDR3 in amino acids: CASARGQDNEKLFF. CDR3 DNA sequence: TGTGCCAGTGCCCGGGGACAGGATAATGAAAAACTGTTTTTT.

The CDR3 reads CASTLGQGLEQYF. Here the CDR3 DNA reads TGTGCCAGCACACTGGGACAGGGCCTCGAGCAGTACTTC. This chain links TRBV6-1 with TRBJ2-7, with TRBD1 matching 9 bases. V shed 7 bases and J 6 bases; nucleotides not matched to a gene: 7. The CDR3 runs 13 residues. In germline, CDR1 is MNHNS, CDR2 SASEGT.

The V and J genes are TRBV4-2 and TRBJ2-7, with TRBD2 identical over 10 bases. V trimming: 1 base; J trimming: 4 bases; junction bases outside the gene matches: 10. Germline assignment: CDR1 LGHNA and CDR2 YNFKEQ. The CDR3 runs 17 residues. This CDR3 is CASSQGGGVAGGYEQYF. The DNA of the CDR3 is TGTGCCAGCAGCCAAGGGGGAGGGGTAGCGGGAGGTTACGAGCAGTACTTC.

The V and J genes are TRBV2 and TRBJ2-5, with TRBD1 matching over 7 bases. V trimming: 5 bases; J trimming: 5 bases; junction bases outside the gene matches: 8. The CDR3 spans 14 residues. CDR1 SNHLY and CDR2 FYNNEI come from the germline V gene. The CDR3: CASSRDSFSETQYF. The CDR3 nucleotides are TGTGCCAGCAGTCGGGACAGCTTTTCGGAGACCCAGTACTTC.

This clone was found once. The genes are TRBV5-6 and TRBJ2-6; D might be TRBD1 (5 bases). Germline lookup yields CDR1 SGHDT and CDR2 YYEEEE. CDR3 length: 17 residues. Trimming removed 3 bases from V and 3 bases from J, with 16 bases in between. The DNA for the CDR3 is TGTGCCAGCAGCTCGGACATCCTCCTTTTTGGGGCCAACGTCCTGACTTTC. It is translated as CASSSDILLFGANVLTF.

The rearrangement uses TRBV9 and TRBJ2-2; the match to TRBD2 covers 12 bases. CDR1 is SGDLS, CDR2 YYNGEE, per germline. The CDR3 spans 17 residues. V dropped 2 bases and J dropped 6; count of bases not matched to a gene: 8. This chain's CDR3 is CASSVGLAGSGAGELFF. The CDR3 DNA is TGTGCCAGCAGCGTTGGACTAGCGGGGTCGGGGGCCGGGGAGCTGTTTTTT. The entire variable domain, with the rest obtained from reference TRBV9 and TRBJ2-2, is as follows: DSGVTQTPKHLITATGQRVTLRCSPRSGDLSVYWYQQSLDQGLQFLIQYYNGEERAKGNILERFSAQQFPDLHSELNLSSLELGDSALYFCASSVGLAGSGAGELFFGEGSRLTVL.

This chain joins TRBV7-9 and TRBJ2-7; maybe TRBD2 (5 bases). Germline V CDR1 and CDR2: SEHNR, FQNEAQ (reference sequence). Trimming removed 2 bases from V and 2 bases from J, with 10 bases in between. This CDR3 region has 14 residues. CDR3 region: CASSLYGGTYEQYF. The CDR3 nucleotides read TGTGCCAGCAGCTTATATGGAGGTACCTACGAGCAGTACTTC.

This rearrangement joins TRBV6-6 to TRBJ2-2; 9 nucleotides agree with TRBD2. Germline values: CDR1 MNHNY, CDR2 SVGAGI (reference sequence). This CDR3 is built from 15 residues. The junction had 7 bases not matched to a gene; V was cut back by 6 bases and J by 5 bases. CDR3 coding DNA: TGTGCCAGCAGGGGCGGGAGGGCCTATACCGGGGAGCTGTTTTTT. This translates into CASRGGRAYTGELFF.

This sequence joins TRBV5-4 and TRBJ1-3, with D hard to call. Germline values: CDR1 SGHNT, CDR2 YYREEE (reference sequence). The CDR3 runs 14 residues. Trimming cost V 4 bases and J 0 bases, with 8 bases left between them. The CDR3 sequence: CASSGRGSGNTIYF. The CDR3 DNA sequence: TGTGCCAGCAGCGGGCGGGGCTCTGGAAACACCATATATTTT.

The chain is built from TRBV28 and TRBJ2-1, with unresolved D. With 6 bases removed from V and 2 bases from J, the gap between germline ends came to 17 bases. This CDR3 comprises 16 residues. Germline V lookup: CDR1 MDHEN, CDR2 SYDVKM. For the CDR3, the DNA is TGTGCCAGCAGCCCAAACTCAGGATCCCCCTACAATGAGCAGTTCTTC. Its translation: CASSPNSGSPYNEQFF.

The chain employs TRBV28 and TRBJ2-1; tentative D call: TRBD1 (5 bases). Germline loops: CDR1 MDHEN, CDR2 SYDVKM. The CDR3 runs to 13 residues. The V end was cut by 10 bases, the J end by 3 bases, with 13 bases between. The chain's CDR3 is CATTQGNYNEQFF. The CDR3 nucleotides are TGTGCCACCACCCAGGGCAACTACAATGAGCAGTTCTTC.

This clone was seen a single time. The rearrangement uses TRBV9 and TRBJ2-5; possible D gene TRBD2, 6 bases. Germline V gene data show CDR1 as SGDLS and CDR2 as YYNGEE. The CDR3 runs to 14 residues. The ends were cut back, 0 bases at V and 5 bases at J, with 11 bases in the middle. CDR3 region: CASSVGWGDETQYF. In DNA form, the CDR3 reads TGTGCCAGCAGCGTAGGGTGGGGGGATGAGACCCAGTACTTC.

V gene TRBV18 combines with J gene TRBJ1-2, with 7 bases fitting TRBD1. Germline CDR1 reads KGHSH; CDR2 reads LQKENI. The CDR3 runs to 16 residues. V lost 4 bases, J lost 6 bases, and 14 bases stayed unmatched. The DNA of the CDR3 is TGTGCCAGCTCACGGGGGTCGAGGGGGCGTGATAATGGCTACACCTTC. It translates to CASSRGSRGRDNGYTF.

The V call is TRBV19, the J call TRBJ1-4, with 9 bases aligning to TRBD1. CDR1 and CDR2 (germline): LNHDA, SQIVND (reference sequence). V lost 5 bases and J lost 7; bases outside the gene matches: 14. The CDR3 contains 17 residues. The DNA of the CDR3 is TGTGCCAGTAGTCGGACAGGTTTTACAGGGGGCGGTGAAAAACTGTTTTTT. It is translated as CASSRTGFTGGGEKLFF.